This TCR beta chain was documented in a study of ipilimumab plus nivolumab after autologous stem cell transplantation. Data came from immunoSEQ multiplex PCR; TCRdb stores just in-frame clones and leaves some out. This table holds about 40,000 clones, 80% to 95% found once. CDR1 and CDR2 from the germline V gene are MGHRA and YSYEKL. CDR3 length equals 15 residues. Patients got ipilimumab 1 mg/kg beginning 14 to 28 days post-transplant. Through week 26, nivolumab 3 mg/kg IV was given weeks 1, 4, 7, 10, then biweekly. The input for sequencing was PBMCs, taken in a trial of ipilimumab plus nivolumab as post-transplant consolidation. The chain carries TRBV4-1 and TRBJ2-5; 9 nucleotides agree with TRBD2. The DNA end is more similar to TRBJ2-7, so the J call may be wrong. The receptor's source is a male donor with multiple myeloma. For the CDR3, the DNA is TGCGCCAGCAGCCAACCGACTAGCGGATCCTACGAGCAGTACTTC. Protein: CASSQPTSGSYEQYF.